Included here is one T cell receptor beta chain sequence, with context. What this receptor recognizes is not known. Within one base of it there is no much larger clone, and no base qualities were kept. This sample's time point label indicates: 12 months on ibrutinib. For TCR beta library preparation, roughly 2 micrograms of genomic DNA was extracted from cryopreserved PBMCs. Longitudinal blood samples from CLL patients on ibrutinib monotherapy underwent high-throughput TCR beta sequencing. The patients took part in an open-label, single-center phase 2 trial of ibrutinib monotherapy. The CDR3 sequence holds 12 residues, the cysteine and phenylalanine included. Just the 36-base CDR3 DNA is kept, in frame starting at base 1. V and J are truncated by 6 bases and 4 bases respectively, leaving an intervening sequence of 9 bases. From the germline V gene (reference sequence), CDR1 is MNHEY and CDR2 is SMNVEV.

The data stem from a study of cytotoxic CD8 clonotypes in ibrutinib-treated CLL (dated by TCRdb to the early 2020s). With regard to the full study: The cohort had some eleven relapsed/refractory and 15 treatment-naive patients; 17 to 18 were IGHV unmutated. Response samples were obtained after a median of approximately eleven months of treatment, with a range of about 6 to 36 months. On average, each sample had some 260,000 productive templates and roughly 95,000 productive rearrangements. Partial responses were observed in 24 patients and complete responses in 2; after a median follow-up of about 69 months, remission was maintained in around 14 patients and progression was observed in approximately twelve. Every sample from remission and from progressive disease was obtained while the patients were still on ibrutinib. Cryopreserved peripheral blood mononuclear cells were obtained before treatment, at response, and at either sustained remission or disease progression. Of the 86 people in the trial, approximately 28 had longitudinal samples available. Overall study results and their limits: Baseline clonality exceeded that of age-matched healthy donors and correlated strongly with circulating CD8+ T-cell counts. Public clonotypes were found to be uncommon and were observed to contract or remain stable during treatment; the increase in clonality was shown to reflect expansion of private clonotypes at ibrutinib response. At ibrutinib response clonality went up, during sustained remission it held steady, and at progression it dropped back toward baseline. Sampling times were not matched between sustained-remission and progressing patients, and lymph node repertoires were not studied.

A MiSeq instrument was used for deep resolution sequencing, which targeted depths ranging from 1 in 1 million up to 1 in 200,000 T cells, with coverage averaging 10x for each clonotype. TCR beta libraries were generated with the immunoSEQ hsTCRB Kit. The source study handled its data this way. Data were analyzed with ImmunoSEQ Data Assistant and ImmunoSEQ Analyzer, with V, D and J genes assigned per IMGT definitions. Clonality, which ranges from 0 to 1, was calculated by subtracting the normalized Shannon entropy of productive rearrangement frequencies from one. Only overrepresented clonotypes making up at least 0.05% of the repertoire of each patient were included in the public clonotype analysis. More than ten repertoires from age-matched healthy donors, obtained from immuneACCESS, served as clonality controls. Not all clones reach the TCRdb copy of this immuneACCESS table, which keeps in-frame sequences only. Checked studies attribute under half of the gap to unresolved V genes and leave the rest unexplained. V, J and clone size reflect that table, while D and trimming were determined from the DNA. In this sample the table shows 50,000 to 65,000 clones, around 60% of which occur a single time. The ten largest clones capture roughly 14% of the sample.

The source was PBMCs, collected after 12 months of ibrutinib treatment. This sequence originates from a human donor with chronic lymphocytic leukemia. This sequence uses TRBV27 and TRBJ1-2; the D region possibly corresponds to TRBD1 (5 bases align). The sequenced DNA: TGTGCCAGCAGGGGTCAGGGCTATGGCTACACCTTC. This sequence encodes CASRGQGYGYTF.